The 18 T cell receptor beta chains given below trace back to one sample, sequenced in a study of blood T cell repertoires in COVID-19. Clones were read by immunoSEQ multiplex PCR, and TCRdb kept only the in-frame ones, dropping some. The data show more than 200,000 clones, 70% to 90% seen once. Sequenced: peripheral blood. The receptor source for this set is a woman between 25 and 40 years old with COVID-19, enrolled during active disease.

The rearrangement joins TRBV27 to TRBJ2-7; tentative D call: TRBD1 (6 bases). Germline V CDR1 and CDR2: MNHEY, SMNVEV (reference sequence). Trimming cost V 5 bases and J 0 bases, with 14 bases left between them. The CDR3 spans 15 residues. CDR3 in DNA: TGTGCCAGCAGTCCAGGGGTCCTCGCCTCCTACGAGCAGTACTTC. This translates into CASSPGVLASYEQYF.

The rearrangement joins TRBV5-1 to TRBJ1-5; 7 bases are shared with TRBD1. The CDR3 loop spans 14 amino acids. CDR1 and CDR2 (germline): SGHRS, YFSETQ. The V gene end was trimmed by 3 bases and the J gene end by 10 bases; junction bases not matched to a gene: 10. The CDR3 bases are TGCGCCAGCAGCTCGGGGGACAGTGATGGACCCCAGCATTTT. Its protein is CASSSGDSDGPQHF.

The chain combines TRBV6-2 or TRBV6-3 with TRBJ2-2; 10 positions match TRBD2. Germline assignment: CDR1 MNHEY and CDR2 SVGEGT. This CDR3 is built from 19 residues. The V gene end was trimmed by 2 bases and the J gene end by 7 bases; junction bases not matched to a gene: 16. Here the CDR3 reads CASSYRGSGRPLTGGELFF. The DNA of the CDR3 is TGTGCCAGCAGTTACCGCGGTAGCGGGAGGCCCCTTACAGGCGGGGAGCTGTTTTTT.

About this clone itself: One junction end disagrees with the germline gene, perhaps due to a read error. As DNA, the CDR3 is TGTGCCAGCACCTTAGGACAGGGGGTTAACACTGAAGCTTTCTTT. Protein: CASTLGQGVNTEAFF. The chain links TRBV7-9 to TRBJ1-1; TRBD1 matches 10 bases. The germline CDR1 and CDR2 sequences are SEHNR and FQNEAQ (reference sequence). CDR3 length: 15 amino acids.

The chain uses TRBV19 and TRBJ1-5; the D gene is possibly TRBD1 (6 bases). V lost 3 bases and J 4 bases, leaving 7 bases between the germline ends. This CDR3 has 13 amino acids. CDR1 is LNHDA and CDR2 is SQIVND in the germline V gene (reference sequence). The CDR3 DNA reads TGTGCCAGTAGTATGAGGGGGAATCAGCCCCAGCATTTT. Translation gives CASSMRGNQPQHF.

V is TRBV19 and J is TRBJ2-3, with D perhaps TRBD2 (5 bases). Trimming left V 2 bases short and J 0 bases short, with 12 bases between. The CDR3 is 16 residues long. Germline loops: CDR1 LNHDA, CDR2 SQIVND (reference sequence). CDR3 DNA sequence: TGTGCCAGTAGTATACGGGGTTCTTCTAGCACAGATACGCAGTATTTT. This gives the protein CASSIRGSSSTDTQYF.

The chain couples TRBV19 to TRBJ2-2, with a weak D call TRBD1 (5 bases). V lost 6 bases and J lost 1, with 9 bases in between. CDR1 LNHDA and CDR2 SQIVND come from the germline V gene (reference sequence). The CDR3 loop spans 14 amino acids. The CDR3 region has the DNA TGTGCCAGTAGACGACAGAAGAACACCGGGGAGCTGTTTTTT. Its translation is CASRRQKNTGELFF.

The CDR3 loop is CASSFNGVSPNEQFF. For the CDR3, the DNA is TGTGCCAGCAGCTTTAACGGGGTTTCCCCCAATGAGCAGTTCTTC. This rearrangement joins TRBV11-2 to TRBJ2-1; TRBD2 is a possible D gene (5 bases). CDR3 length: 15 amino acids. Looked up from germline, CDR1 is SGHAT and CDR2 is FQNNGV. The germline V and J ends were trimmed by 3 bases and 6 bases, with 15 bases remaining between them.

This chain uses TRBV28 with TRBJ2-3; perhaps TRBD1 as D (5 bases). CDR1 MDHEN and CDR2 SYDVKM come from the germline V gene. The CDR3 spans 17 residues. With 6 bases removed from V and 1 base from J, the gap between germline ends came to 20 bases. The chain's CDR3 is CASSPTPWGGGTDTQYF. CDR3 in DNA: TGTGCCAGCAGCCCTACACCCTGGGGCGGTGGCACAGATACGCAGTATTTT.

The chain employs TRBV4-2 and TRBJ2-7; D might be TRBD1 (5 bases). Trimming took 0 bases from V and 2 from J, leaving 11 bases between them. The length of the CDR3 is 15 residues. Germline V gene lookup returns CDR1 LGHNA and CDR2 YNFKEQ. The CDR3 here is CASSQDLDTPYEQYF. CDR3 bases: TGTGCCAGCAGCCAAGATTTGGACACTCCCTACGAGCAGTACTTC.

The CDR3 DNA follows: TGTGCCAGCAGTGACGACAGCTGGGATGGCTACACCTTC. Translated, it gives CASSDDSWDGYTF. The genes are TRBV6-4 and TRBJ1-2, with D perhaps TRBD1 (5 bases). The CDR3 is made up of 13 amino acids. CDR1 is MRHNA, CDR2 SNTAGT, per germline. Trimming left V 2 bases short and J 6 bases short, with 10 bases between.

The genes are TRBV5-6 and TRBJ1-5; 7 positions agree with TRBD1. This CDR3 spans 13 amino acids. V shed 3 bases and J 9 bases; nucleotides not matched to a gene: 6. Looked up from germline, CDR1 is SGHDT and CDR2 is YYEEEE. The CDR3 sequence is CASSYRGMGPQHF. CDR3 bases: TGTGCCAGCAGCTACAGGGGAATGGGGCCCCAGCATTTT. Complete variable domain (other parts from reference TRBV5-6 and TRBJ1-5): DAGVTQSPTHLIKTRGQQVTLRCSPKSGHDTVSWYQQALGQGPQFIFQYYEEEERQRGNFPDRFSGHQFPNYSSELNVNALLLGDSALYLCASSYRGMGPQHFGDGTRLSIL.

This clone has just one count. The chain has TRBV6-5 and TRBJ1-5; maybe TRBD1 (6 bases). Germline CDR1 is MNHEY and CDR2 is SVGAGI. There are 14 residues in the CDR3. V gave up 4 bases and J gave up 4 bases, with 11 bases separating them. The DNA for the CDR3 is TGTGCCAGCAGTTGGGCAGGGGAAAATCAGCCCCAGCATTTT. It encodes CASSWAGENQPQHF.

The CDR3 DNA sequence: TGCGCCAGCAGCCAAGAATCCAGGGTGGGGAATTCACCCCTCCACTTT. Translated: CASSQESRVGNSPLHF. This rearrangement joins TRBV4-3 to TRBJ1-6; TRBD1 is a possible D gene (5 bases). Trimming left V 0 bases short and J 7 bases short, with 13 bases between. CDR3 size: 16 residues. The germline V gene has CDR1 LGHNA and CDR2 YSLEER.

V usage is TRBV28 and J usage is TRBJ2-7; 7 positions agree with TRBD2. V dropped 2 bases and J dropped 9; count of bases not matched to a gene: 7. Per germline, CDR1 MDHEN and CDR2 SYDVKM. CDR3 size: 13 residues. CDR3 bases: TGTGCCAGCAGTTTAGGGAGGGTCCCCGGGCAGTACTTC. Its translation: CASSLGRVPGQYF.

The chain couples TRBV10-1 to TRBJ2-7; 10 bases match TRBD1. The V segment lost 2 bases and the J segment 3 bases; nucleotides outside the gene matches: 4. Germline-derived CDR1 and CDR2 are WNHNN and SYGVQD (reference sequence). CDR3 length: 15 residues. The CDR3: CASSEGGTGDYEQYF. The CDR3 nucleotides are TGCGCCAGCAGTGAGGGAGGGACAGGGGACTACGAGCAGTACTTC.

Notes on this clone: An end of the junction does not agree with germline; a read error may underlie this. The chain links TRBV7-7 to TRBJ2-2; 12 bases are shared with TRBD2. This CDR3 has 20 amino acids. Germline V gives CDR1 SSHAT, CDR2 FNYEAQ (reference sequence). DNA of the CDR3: TGTGCTAGCAGCCCGGGACTAGCGGGTTGGTCCCTTCGTAATACCGGGGAGCTGTTTTTT. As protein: CASSPGLAGWSLRNTGELFF.

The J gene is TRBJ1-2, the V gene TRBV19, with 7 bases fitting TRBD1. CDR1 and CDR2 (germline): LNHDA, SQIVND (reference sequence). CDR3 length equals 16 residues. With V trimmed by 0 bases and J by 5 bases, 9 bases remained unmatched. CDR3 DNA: TGTGCCAGTAGTATAGAACCAACCGGGACAGAATATGGCTACACCTTC. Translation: CASSIEPTGTEYGYTF.